This T cell receptor beta chain was sequenced in a study of blood T cell repertoires in COVID-19. Across the whole study: COVID-19 samples, acute and convalescent, were from the United States, Italy and Spain. T cells, B-cell-depleted T cells, or PBMCs supplied cDNA or gDNA.

CDR1 is LGHDT, CDR2 YNNKEL, per germline (reference sequence). This CDR3 has 16 amino acids. V trimming: 3 bases; J trimming: 2 bases; junction bases outside the gene matches: 7. Original processing notes: Amplification of reference gene primers was used by the study to estimate nucleated cell counts. Only in-frame clones appear in the TCRdb table, and some are missing; sequencing was by immunoSEQ multiplex PCR. V, J and clone size were drawn from that table, and D and trimming were deduced from the DNA. The repertoire holds 150,000 to 180,000 clones, with roughly nine tenths as singletons. V is TRBV3-1 (or the pseudogene TRBV3-2) and J is TRBJ2-7, with 10 bases that match TRBD2. The sequence derives from a man aged 50 to 59 with acute or convalescent COVID-19. The sequencing input was peripheral blood. CDR3 sequence: CASSQIAGLAAYEQYF. The DNA of the CDR3 is TGTGCCAGCAGCCAGATCGCCGGACTAGCGGCCTACGAGCAGTACTTC.